These 10 T cell receptor beta chains were all obtained from the same sample, sequenced in a study of T cell repertoires in ileal Crohn's disease. TCRdb keeps only in-frame clones here, not all; method: immunoSEQ multiplex PCR. The repertoire holds 8,000 to 9,500 clones, with roughly 72% as singletons. The sequenced sample was ileal tissue. The origin of the receptors is an adult with Crohn's disease.

The chain couples TRBV7-3 to TRBJ2-7, with 7 nucleotides matching TRBD1. V was pared by 2 bases and J by 3 bases, with 7 bases of the junction left unmatched. CDR1 and CDR2 from the germline V gene are SGHTA and FQGTGA. CDR3 length: 15 amino acids. CDR3 amino acids: CASSLEAGGFYEQYF. CDR3 nucleotide sequence: TGTGCCAGCAGCTTAGAGGCAGGGGGATTCTACGAGCAGTACTTC.

This sequence joins TRBV18 and TRBJ1-1, with a weak D call TRBD1 (6 bases). This CDR3 is 14 amino acids long. Germline CDR1 and CDR2: KGHSH and LQKENI. The V end was cut by 4 bases, the J end by 5 bases, with 14 bases between. CDR3 in DNA: TGTGCCAGCTCACTCCCACAGGGTGGGACTGAAGCTTTCTTT. Its translation is CASSLPQGGTEAFF.

This clone was counted a few times. CDR3 amino acids: CASSMKGAGQPQHF. CDR3 in DNA: TGTGCCAGTAGTATGAAGGGGGCCGGTCAGCCCCAGCATTTT. The gene calls are TRBV19 and TRBJ1-5; 7 bases are shared with TRBD1. The germline gives CDR1 LNHDA, CDR2 SQIVND (reference sequence). The CDR3 spans 14 residues. V lost 3 bases to trimming and J lost 6 bases; unmatched junction nucleotides: 5.

This chain connects TRBV5-1 to TRBJ2-1, with 7 positions matching TRBD2. CDR1 is SGHRS, CDR2 YFSETQ, per germline. V shed 5 bases, J shed 10 bases, and the junction held 9 bases outside the gene matches. The CDR3 extends over 13 amino acids. CDR3 DNA sequence: TGCGCCAGCAGTGCCGGGGAGGGTGGGGAGCAGTTCTTC. Protein: CASSAGEGGEQFF.

In nucleotides, the CDR3 is TGTGCCATCAGGGAATCCGGGGGGGCAGGCTACGAGCAGTACTTC. Protein sequence: CAIRESGGAGYEQYF. The chain employs TRBV10-3 and TRBJ2-7; TRBD2 matches at 8 bases. Unmatched junction bases numbered 10, after V lost 6 bases and J lost 3 bases. Germline V gene lookup returns CDR1 ENHRY and CDR2 SYGVKD. This CDR3 comprises 15 residues.

The rearrangement links TRBV6-1 to TRBJ1-2; D gene unclear. In germline, CDR1 is MNHNS, CDR2 SASEGT. This CDR3 has 17 amino acids. V was cut by 2 bases and J by 6 bases, with 22 bases left in between. The CDR3 here is CASSEYIGAATRDGYTF. Here the CDR3 DNA reads TGTGCCAGCAGTGAATATATAGGAGCTGCAACCCGGGATGGCTACACCTTC.

V gene TRBV5-4 combines with J gene TRBJ2-3, with TRBD2 matching over 14 bases. The CDR3 has 16 amino acids. Germline V gene lookup returns CDR1 SGHNT and CDR2 YYREEE (reference sequence). Trimming took 2 bases from V and 3 from J; bases not matched to a gene: 2. Here the CDR3 DNA reads TGTGCCAGCAGCTTAGGGACTAGCGGGGGTACAGATACGCAGTATTTT. Its protein product is CASSLGTSGGTDTQYF.

The chain combines TRBV9 with TRBJ2-1, with D perhaps matching TRBD1 (6 bases). This CDR3 is 16 amino acids long. Germline CDR1 is SGDLS and CDR2 is YYNGEE. Between the trimmed V and J ends, which lost 3 bases and 0 bases, there was a span of 13 bases. CDR3 in DNA: TGTGCCAGCAGCGCGTTCGACAGGACCTCCTACAATGAGCAGTTCTTC. Its protein is CASSAFDRTSYNEQFF.

This chain connects TRBV7-9 to TRBJ2-3; 9 positions agree with TRBD2. The germline gives CDR1 SEHNR, CDR2 FQNEAQ (reference sequence). This CDR3 has 15 amino acids. The V gene end was trimmed by 4 bases and the J gene end by 2 bases; junction bases not matched to a gene: 4. CDR3: CASSYTSGLTDTQYF. The CDR3 nucleotides are TGTGCCAGCAGCTACACTAGCGGGCTCACAGATACGCAGTATTTT. The full variable domain, in which reference TRBV7-9 and TRBJ2-3 provide the parts outside the CDR3, is DTGVSQNPRHKITKRGQNVTFRCDPISEHNRLYWYRQTLGQGPEFLTYFQNEAQLEKSRLLSDRFSAERPKGSFSTLEIQRTEQGDSAMYLCASSYTSGLTDTQYFGPGTRLTVL.

The chain employs TRBV29-1 and TRBJ2-2; 12 bases map to TRBD2. V gave up 6 bases and J gave up 5 bases; unmatched junction bases: 10. CDR1 and CDR2 (germline): SQVTM, ANQGSEA. This CDR3 contains 16 residues. CDR3 protein: CSVLGGGTSGTGELFF. CDR3 bases: TGCAGCGTCCTTGGGGGAGGGACTAGCGGGACCGGGGAGCTGTTTTTT.